Below are 22 T cell receptor beta chains sequenced from a single sample in a study of preoperative IRX-2 immunotherapy in early breast cancer. Described treatment: preoperative locoregional IRX-2 cytokine immunotherapy. Measured with immunoSEQ multiplex PCR; TCRdb has only the in-frame clones, and not every one. Of about 43,000 clones listed, about 95% were seen once; the top ten hold about 1.6%. Sequencing used tumor tissue, obtained after IRX-2 immunotherapy. These receptors were collected from a human donor with breast cancer.

The chain is built from TRBV6-1 and TRBJ2-3; D uncertain. The V and J ends lost 5 bases and 4 bases respectively, with 4 bases between them. Germline V gene lookup returns CDR1 MNHNS and CDR2 SASEGT. The CDR3 consists of 11 residues. The CDR3 here is CASSPADTQYF. CDR3 bases: TGTGCCAGCAGTCCGGCAGATACGCAGTATTTT.

This chain uses TRBV4-1 with TRBJ2-7; D could derive from TRBD1 or TRBD2 (5 bases each). V was clipped by 4 bases and J by 2 bases, with 21 bases between them. Germline V gene data show CDR1 as MGHRA and CDR2 as YSYEKL. The CDR3 loop spans 17 amino acids. CDR3 residues: CASSRKSVGTPTYEQYF. Written as DNA, the CDR3 is TGCGCCAGCAGCCGCAAGTCCGTTGGGACGCCGACCTACGAGCAGTACTTC.

The CDR3 region has the DNA TGTGCCAGTAGTATAGGGACAGGGTATACCGGGGAGCTGTTTTTT. Its translation is CASSIGTGYTGELFF. The V call is TRBV19, the J call TRBJ2-2; the match to TRBD1 covers 8 bases. After removal of 1 base from V and 5 bases from J, the junction contained 3 bases not matched to a gene. CDR1 and CDR2 from the germline V gene are LNHDA and SQIVND (reference sequence). The CDR3 is made up of 15 amino acids.

The chain joins TRBV6-6 to TRBJ1-5; D gene ambiguous. The length of the CDR3 is 16 residues. V was pared by 5 bases and J by 3 bases, with 17 bases between. The V gene's germline CDR1 is MNHNY and CDR2 SVGAGI (reference sequence). The CDR3 sequence: CASSPNPFQNNQPQHF. CDR3 bases: TGTGCCAGCAGTCCAAACCCTTTTCAAAACAATCAGCCCCAGCATTTT.

This clone appeared a few times. The chain recombines TRBV28 with TRBJ1-5, with TRBD1 matching 8 bases. CDR1 MDHEN and CDR2 SYDVKM come from the germline V gene. The CDR3 sequence is 15 residues long. Losses at the gene ends were 4 bases for V and 5 bases for J; bases not matched to a gene: 7. The CDR3 spells CASSSGTGPYQPQHF. CDR3 nucleotides: TGTGCCAGCAGTTCGGGGACAGGTCCTTATCAGCCCCAGCATTTT.

This clone has just a few counts. The rearrangement links TRBV4-1 to TRBJ1-5, with TRBD1 matching 7 bases. Losses at the gene ends were 2 bases for V and 0 bases for J; bases not matched to a gene: 13. The CDR3 has 19 residues. Looked up from germline, CDR1 is MGHRA and CDR2 is YSYEKL. The CDR3 sequence is CASSQSPVSTGISNQPQHF. The CDR3 DNA follows: TGCGCCAGCAGCCAAAGCCCCGTTTCGACAGGGATTAGCAATCAGCCCCAGCATTTT.

The genes are TRBV5-5 and TRBJ2-7, with TRBD2 matching over 7 bases. The CDR3 covers 9 residues. The germline gives CDR1 SGHKS, CDR2 YYEKEE (reference sequence). The CDR3 DNA reads TGTGCCAGCAGCGGGTGGGAGGGTGTA. Its translation: CASSGWEGV.

This chain links TRBV5-1 with TRBJ2-7, with TRBD2 identical over 7 bases. The CDR3 extends over 14 amino acids. V trimming: 2 bases; J trimming: 2 bases; junction bases outside the gene matches: 4. CDR1 is SGHRS and CDR2 is YFSETQ in the germline V gene. In nucleotides, the CDR3 is TGCGCCAGCAGCTTCGTGACTAGCACCTACGAGCAGTACTTC. Translation: CASSFVTSTYEQYF.

The V call is TRBV6-5, the J call TRBJ2-7; D remains unclear. Looked up from germline, CDR1 is MNHEY and CDR2 is SVGAGI. The V end was cut by 0 bases, the J end by 0 bases, with 12 bases between. The CDR3 has 16 residues. CDR3 nucleotide sequence: TGTGCCAGCAGTTACTCTCCCGCCCGCCTCTCCTACGAGCAGTACTTC. Its translation: CASSYSPARLSYEQYF.

The V call is TRBV30, the J call TRBJ2-3; 9 bases line up with TRBD2. The CDR3 runs 14 residues. The germline V gene encodes CDR1 GTSNPN and CDR2 SVGIG (reference sequence). Losses at the gene ends were 1 base for V and 3 bases for J; bases not matched to a gene: 2. CDR3 sequence: CAWSEGLATDTQYF. The CDR3 DNA sequence: TGTGCCTGGAGTGAGGGACTAGCTACAGATACGCAGTATTTT.

The chain employs TRBV6-6 and TRBJ1-4, with TRBD1 identical over 8 bases. CDR3 length: 13 residues. Germline V CDR1 and CDR2: MNHNY, SVGAGI (reference sequence). V lost 7 bases, J lost 8 bases, and 6 bases stayed unmatched. The CDR3 region is CASTRTGLEKLFF. The CDR3 region has the DNA TGTGCCAGCACTCGGACAGGGTTGGAAAAACTGTTTTTT.

The chain uses TRBV7-9 and TRBJ2-1; D gene uncertain. Trimming took off 1 base at V and 7 bases at J, with 2 bases between the two ends. The CDR3 has 11 residues. Looked up from germline, CDR1 is SEHNR and CDR2 is FQNEAQ (reference sequence). The CDR3 DNA reads TGTGCCAGCAGCTTAGGAAATGAGCAGTTCTTC. Its protein is CASSLGNEQFF.

This clone has a single count. The V and J genes are TRBV11-3 and TRBJ2-5, with 7 bases fitting TRBD1. The CDR3 length is 16 residues. Trimming took 5 bases from V and 3 from J; bases not matched to a gene: 12. The V gene's germline CDR1 is SGHNT and CDR2 YENEEA. DNA of the CDR3: TGTGCCAGCAGCACCCCGGGACAGTGGGGAGAAGAGACCCAGTACTTC. It translates to CASSTPGQWGEETQYF.

V is TRBV7-3 and J is TRBJ2-1; TRBD2 matches at 10 bases. Per germline, CDR1 SGHTA and CDR2 FQGTGA. Unmatched junction bases numbered 9, after V lost 5 bases and J lost 8 bases. The CDR3 is 15 amino acids. The CDR3 nucleotides read TGTGCCAGCAGCCTACAGCGGGGGGGATCGGATGAGCAGTTCTTC. Protein sequence: CASSLQRGGSDEQFF. Together with reference TRBV7-3 and TRBJ2-1, the CDR3 gives the full variable domain: GAGVSQTPSNKVTEKGKYVELRCDPISGHTALYWYRQSLGQGPEFLIYFQGTGAADDSGLPNDRFFAVRPEGSVSTLKIQRTERGDSAVYLCASSLQRGGSDEQFFGPGTRLTVL.

V usage is TRBV5-1 and J usage is TRBJ1-4; D gene uncertain. The germline CDR1 and CDR2 sequences are SGHRS and YFSETQ. The CDR3 runs 13 residues. Trimming shortened V by 5 bases and J by 5 bases, and 10 bases separated the two germline ends. Here the CDR3 DNA reads TGCGCCAGCAGTTTAAGAACGAATGAAAAACTGTTTTTT. Translating it yields CASSLRTNEKLFF.

CDR3 sequence: CSVDTRDDYGYTF. DNA for the CDR3: TGCAGCGTTGACACGCGAGATGACTATGGCTACACCTTC. The chain combines TRBV29-1 with TRBJ1-2; D call uncertain. This CDR3 comprises 13 residues. Germline V gene data show CDR1 as SQVTM and CDR2 as ANQGSEA. V was shortened by 3 bases and J by 3 bases, with 11 bases between the two germline ends.

The chain employs TRBV21-1 and TRBJ2-5; the table gives TRBD1 as D, unverified against the DNA. TRBV21-1 is shown as a pseudogene. The CDR3 extends over 13 amino acids. The CDR3 loop reads CASVKRPGETQYF. The CDR3 nucleotides read TGTGCCAGCGTCAAAAGGCCAGGAGAGACCCAGTACTTC.

The chain recombines TRBV7-7 with TRBJ1-1; 8 bases agree with TRBD1. The length of the CDR3 is 14 residues. With 5 bases clipped from V and 8 bases from J, the junction kept 10 bases outside the gene matches. Germline values: CDR1 SSHAT, CDR2 FNYEAQ (reference sequence). The CDR3 DNA reads TGTGCCAGCAGCCCCCGGTTCAGGACAGGGGAAGCTTTCTTT. Translation gives CASSPRFRTGEAFF.

V and J are TRBV4-2 and TRBJ2-5; 7 bases line up with TRBD2. Per germline, CDR1 LGHNA and CDR2 YNFKEQ. The CDR3 sequence is 15 residues long. With V trimmed by 4 bases and J by 5 bases, 10 bases remained unmatched. CDR3: CASSPTREPTETQYF. The CDR3 DNA is TGTGCCAGCAGCCCGACGCGGGAGCCGACGGAGACCCAGTACTTC.

The V gene is TRBV11-1, the J gene TRBJ1-1, with TRBD1 matching 11 bases. V lost 6 bases to trimming and J lost 1 base; unmatched junction nucleotides: 7. Per germline, CDR1 SGHAT and CDR2 FQDESV (reference sequence). The CDR3 loop spans 16 amino acids. The CDR3 reads CASRRGQGAGNTEAFF. The CDR3 DNA is TGTGCCAGCAGGCGAGGACAGGGGGCTGGGAACACTGAAGCTTTCTTT.

This chain connects TRBV7-2 to TRBJ1-6; 11 bases map to TRBD1. Germline-derived CDR1 and CDR2 are SGHTA and FQGNSA. V lost 8 bases to trimming and J lost 8 bases; unmatched junction nucleotides: 11. The CDR3 consists of 16 residues. This CDR3 reads CASGLSGTGGYSPLHF. As DNA, the CDR3 is TGTGCCAGCGGGCTCAGCGGGACAGGGGGGTATTCACCCCTCCACTTT.

This sequence joins TRBV10-2 and TRBJ2-3, with D maybe TRBD2 (6 bases). Germline CDR1 and CDR2: WSHSY and SAAADI. This CDR3 is 14 amino acids long. V was clipped by 3 bases and J by 2 bases, with 9 bases between them. CDR3 amino acids: CASSDPGVTDTQYF. CDR3 bases: TGCGCCAGCAGTGACCCGGGGGTCACAGATACGCAGTATTTT.